This TCR beta chain comes out of a study of blood T cell repertoires in COVID-19. In the study overall: Material from acute and convalescent COVID-19 was sourced from the United States, Italy and Spain. PBMCs, B-cell-depleted T cells, or T cells provided the cDNA or gDNA that made up the material.

From germline, CDR1 is MGHRA and CDR2 YSYEKL. The germline V and J ends were trimmed by 0 bases and 2 bases, with 14 bases remaining between them. CDR3 length: 17 residues. This clone has a single count. Per the authors' pipeline: Estimation of nucleated cell counts was performed using reference gene primer amplification. Using immunoSEQ multiplex PCR, the repertoire was profiled, and TCRdb retains in-frame clones only, with some absent. V and J calls and clone size are those listed in that table; D and trimming were worked out from the DNA. The sample contains 350,000 to 450,000 clones, around 90% of which appear only once.

The chain is built from TRBV4-1 and TRBJ2-1; D possibly corresponds to TRBD2 (5 bases). This TCR was sampled from a human donor in a cohort sampled during active COVID-19. The sequenced sample was peripheral blood. The CDR3 is CASSQDLSGLAYNEQFF. CDR3 nucleotides: TGCGCCAGCAGCCAAGATCTCAGCGGCCTTGCCTACAATGAGCAGTTCTTC.